This T cell receptor (beta chain) was profiled in a study of memory CD4+ T cells and cytomegalovirus serostatus. Overall study: This sample comes from healthy Belgian adults, eight or nine CMV seropositive, 20 to 25 seronegative.

Single viable CD3+CD4+CD8-CD45RO+ cells were sorted as the memory CD4+ T cells. Total CD4+ T cells were enriched by CD4 positive selection. This clone has a handful of counts. The protocol was immunoSEQ multiplex PCR, while the TCRdb copy is restricted to in-frame clones and leaves out a portion. The table shows 84,000 or so clones, with about 85% occurring only once. Germline V gene lookup returns CDR1 SGHTA and CDR2 FQGNSA. This CDR3 contains 14 residues. V lost 5 bases and J lost 2, with 12 bases in between. This sequence was found in an adult in good health and CMV-seronegative. Sequenced input: memory CD4+ T cells from blood. The rearrangement joins TRBV7-2 to TRBJ1-2, with D uncertain. The CDR3 loop reads CASSPPRGNYGYTF. DNA for the CDR3: TGTGCCAGCAGCCCTCCACGGGGAAACTATGGCTACACCTTC.